The 29 T cell receptor beta chains presented below share a single source sample, sequenced in a study of CD8 T cells in Susac syndrome (dated by TCRdb to between 2017 and 2020). The library was built by means of the immunoSEQ multiplex PCR assay. RNA was extracted using the RNeasy kit, and roughly 0.45 to 1 microgram was reverse transcribed with random hexamers. The raw public reads went through TCRdb reprocessing: fastp at Q25, MiXCR clone calling, in-frame beta chains kept. Rows are combined by CDR3 protein, so each entry shows the most common genes and DNA. The table for this sample lists some 300,000 distinct CDR3 sequences; about 89% of them were counted only once. The ten biggest clones cover roughly 0.2% of the sample. The sequenced sample consisted of CD8+ T cells from PBMCs. The receptors here all came from a human donor with multiple sclerosis.

The V and J genes are TRBV12-3 or TRBV12-4 and TRBJ2-5, with TRBD2 matching 7 bases. This CDR3 comprises 14 residues. V lost 5 bases and J lost 2; bases outside the gene matches: 5. CDR3 nucleotides: TGTGCCAGCAGTAGCGGGATGAATCAAGAGACCCAGTACTTC. Residues: CASSSGMNQETQYF.

J is TRBJ2-1 and V is TRBV5-4; 8 bases map to TRBD2. The CDR3 covers 15 residues. Germline CDR1 is SGHNT and CDR2 is YYREEE (reference sequence). After removal of 4 bases from V and 8 bases from J, the junction contained 11 bases not matched to a gene. In DNA form, the CDR3 reads TGTGCCAGCAGCCCGGGGGGGCTCCCAGGGGATGAGCAGTTCTTC. It yields the protein CASSPGGLPGDEQFF.

V gene TRBV28 combines with J gene TRBJ2-3; D is undetermined. V was trimmed by 5 bases and J by 0 bases, leaving 9 bases between them. Germline loops: CDR1 MDHEN, CDR2 SYDVKM. This CDR3 comprises 14 residues. The CDR3 DNA reads TGTGCCAGCAGTCTTGAATTTAGCACAGATACGCAGTATTTT. This encodes CASSLEFSTDTQYF.

V is TRBV27 and J is TRBJ2-7; possible D gene TRBD1, 5 bases. V was shortened by 7 bases and J by 6 bases, with 13 bases between the two germline ends. CDR3 length: 12 residues. Germline V CDR1 and CDR2: MNHEY, SMNVEV (reference sequence). The CDR3 DNA is TGTGCCAGCAAGCAGGGAATCTCCGAGCAGTACTTC. As protein: CASKQGISEQYF.

The chain carries TRBV6-2 or TRBV6-3 and TRBJ2-7, with D possibly TRBD1 on 5 matching bases. There are 11 residues in the CDR3. Germline V gene lookup returns CDR1 MNHEY and CDR2 SVGEGT. V lost 6 bases to trimming and J lost 3 bases, with 6 bases between them. The CDR3 reads CASRDNYEQYF. Written as DNA, the CDR3 is TGTGCCAGCAGGGACAACTACGAGCAGTACTTC.

This clonotype appeared once. The chain joins TRBV14 to TRBJ2-7, with a weak D call TRBD1 (5 bases). V gave up 9 bases and J gave up 3 bases, with 21 bases separating them. CDR3 length equals 15 residues. CDR1 is SGHDN, CDR2 FVKESK, per germline. The CDR3 sequence: CASAGSQQENYEQYF. In DNA, the CDR3 is TGTGCCAGTGCCGGCTCCCAACAGGAAAACTACGAGCAGTACTTC.

The V call is TRBV27, the J call TRBJ2-7, with 7 bases fitting TRBD1. The CDR3 sequence is 15 residues long. V was pared by 6 bases and J by 6 bases, with 14 bases of the junction left unmatched. Germline lookup yields CDR1 MNHEY and CDR2 SMNVEV (reference sequence). In DNA, the CDR3 is TGTGCCAGCAGGGGCCGGACAGGCTTTGGGCTCGAGCAGTACTTC. Its protein product is CASRGRTGFGLEQYF.

In nucleotides, the CDR3 is TGTGCCAGCAGTTTATTTGCTGGCTACGAGCAGTACTTC. It codes for CASSLFAGYEQYF. The chain links TRBV27 to TRBJ2-7, with unresolved D. The CDR3 covers 13 residues. Per germline, CDR1 MNHEY and CDR2 SMNVEV (reference sequence). V lost 1 base and J lost 3, with 7 bases in between.

This chain uses TRBV2 with TRBJ2-7, with 7 bases that match TRBD1. The CDR3 runs 14 residues. V shed 6 bases, J shed 4 bases, and the junction held 9 bases outside the gene matches. CDR1 is SNHLY, CDR2 FYNNEI, per germline. DNA of the CDR3: TGTGCCAGCAGAGATCCAGGGGGTCGATACGAGCAGTACTTC. Translating it yields CASRDPGGRYEQYF.

V usage is TRBV20-1 and J usage is TRBJ1-2; D not certain. Germline V lookup: CDR1 DFQATT, CDR2 SNEGSKA (reference sequence). This CDR3 is built from 14 residues. The V end was cut by 0 bases, the J end by 8 bases, with 16 bases between. The CDR3 DNA reads as TGCAGTGCTAGAGATCCAGAGACAAGCCGGGGCTACACCTTC. Encoded protein: CSARDPETSRGYTF.

The J gene is TRBJ2-3, the V gene TRBV29-1; perhaps TRBD2 as D (6 bases). Germline lookup yields CDR1 SQVTM and CDR2 ANQGSEA. The CDR3 contains 13 residues. V shed 4 bases and J shed 4 bases, with 12 bases lying between them. CDR3 in DNA: TGCAGCGTTGGAGGAGGGACCGCAGATACGCAGTATTTT. Translated: CSVGGGTADTQYF.

The chain combines TRBV27 with TRBJ1-4; D gene ambiguous. The germline V and J ends were trimmed by 10 bases and 8 bases, with 17 bases remaining between them. The CDR3 loop spans 13 amino acids. Germline V gives CDR1 MNHEY, CDR2 SMNVEV (reference sequence). CDR3 DNA sequence: TGTGCCACTTCATATGGGATGTACGAAAAACTGTTTTTT. Amino acids: CATSYGMYEKLFF.

V gene TRBV15 combines with J gene TRBJ1-5; TRBD1 is a possible D gene (5 bases). CDR1 LNHNV and CDR2 YYDKDF come from the germline V gene (reference sequence). V lost 6 bases, J lost 2 bases, and 11 bases lay in between. The CDR3 covers 14 residues. Here the CDR3 reads CATRGTVGNQPQHF. In DNA, the CDR3 is TGTGCCACCAGAGGGACGGTCGGCAATCAGCCCCAGCATTTT.

The chain combines TRBV23-1 with TRBJ2-3; tentatively, D is TRBD1 (5 bases). TRBV23-1 falls under the ORF class, with uncertain function. The CDR3 consists of 14 residues. V was trimmed by 4 bases and J by 2 bases, leaving 10 bases between them. This chain's CDR3 is CASSRAGLTDTQYF. As DNA, the CDR3 is TGCGCCAGCAGTCGAGCAGGGCTCACAGATACGCAGTATTTT.

V usage is TRBV20-1 and J usage is TRBJ2-3, with TRBD2 identical over 8 bases. Trimming took 3 bases from V and 15 from J; bases not matched to a gene: 8. The CDR3 totals 11 residues. Germline loops: CDR1 DFQATT, CDR2 SNEGSKA (reference sequence). The CDR3 coding sequence is TGCAGTGCTAGTTCGATCGGGGGGGAATATTTT. Its translation: CSASSIGGEYF.

This chain joins TRBV6-1 and TRBJ2-3, with D perhaps matching TRBD2 (5 bases). The germline V gene has CDR1 MNHNS and CDR2 SASEGT. CDR3 size: 15 residues. V was clipped by 7 bases and J by 4 bases, with 18 bases between them. The CDR3: CASTGLDGEPDTQYF. The CDR3, as DNA: TGTGCCAGCACCGGACTCGACGGGGAGCCAGATACGCAGTATTTT.

The genes are TRBV11-2 and TRBJ2-1; D unclear. The CDR3 has 15 amino acids. Germline CDR1 SGHAT, CDR2 FQNNGV. V was trimmed by 2 bases and J by 5 bases, leaving 13 bases between them. CDR3 in DNA: TGTGCCAGCAGCTTATACTTAGGCAGCCACAATGAGCAGTTCTTC. Encoded protein: CASSLYLGSHNEQFF.

The rearrangement uses TRBV28 and TRBJ2-7; no clear D gene. The CDR3 runs 13 residues. Germline V gene lookup returns CDR1 MDHEN and CDR2 SYDVKM. V dropped 8 bases and J dropped 4 bases, with 15 bases sitting between them. CDR3 sequence (DNA): TGTGCCAGCCGGACGAAGGGTGCGTACGAGCAGTACTTC. Amino acids: CASRTKGAYEQYF.

The chain is built from TRBV6-2 or TRBV6-3 and TRBJ1-1, with 7 bases fitting TRBD1. This CDR3 region has 15 residues. Unmatched junction bases numbered 14, after V lost 6 bases and J lost 7 bases. CDR1 and CDR2 from the germline V gene are MNHEY and SVGEGT. The CDR3 DNA follows: TGTGCCAGCAGCCTACTGGGACAGTCCCCCAGTGAAGCTTTCTTT. As protein: CASSLLGQSPSEAFF.

The chain is built from TRBV29-1 and TRBJ1-1, with 9 bases aligning to TRBD1. The V segment lost 5 bases and the J segment 1 base; nucleotides outside the gene matches: 2. This CDR3 spans 13 amino acids. The germline V gene encodes CDR1 SQVTM and CDR2 ANQGSEA. Here the CDR3 reads CSVTTGGNTEAFF. CDR3 nucleotides: TGCAGCGTTACGACAGGGGGGAACACTGAAGCTTTCTTT.

This clonotype was counted between two and nine times. The V gene is TRBV30, the J gene TRBJ1-2; no clear D gene. The CDR3 is 12 residues long. Trimming removed 7 bases from V and 0 bases from J, with 9 bases in between. The germline V gene encodes CDR1 GTSNPN and CDR2 SVGIG (reference sequence). CDR3 sequence reads: CASNPANYGYTF. The CDR3 DNA reads TGTGCCTCTAACCCAGCTAACTATGGCTACACCTTC.

The rearrangement uses TRBV3-1 and TRBJ2-7; 12 nucleotides agree with TRBD2. The CDR3 totals 17 residues. Looked up from germline, CDR1 is LGHDT and CDR2 is YNNKEL (reference sequence). After removal of 3 bases from V and 0 bases from J, the junction contained 6 bases not matched to a gene. The CDR3 loop is CASSHGLAGPSSYEQYF. The CDR3 bases are TGTGCCAGCAGCCATGGACTAGCGGGACCTTCCTCCTACGAGCAGTACTTC.

The J gene is TRBJ1-4, the V gene TRBV20-1; 10 bases are a match to TRBD1. Germline CDR1 DFQATT, CDR2 SNEGSKA (reference sequence). This CDR3 is built from 16 residues. V dropped 6 bases and J dropped 6; count of bases not matched to a gene: 13. The chain's CDR3 is CSAWRDRGGSDEKLFF. Written as DNA, the CDR3 is TGCAGTGCCTGGAGGGACAGGGGCGGTTCGGATGAAAAACTGTTTTTT.

Only one count was recorded for this clonotype. The chain is built from TRBV28 and TRBJ2-6; D not resolved. The germline V gene encodes CDR1 MDHEN and CDR2 SYDVKM. CDR3 size: 13 residues. Between the trimmed V and J ends, which lost 8 bases and 0 bases, there was a span of 5 bases. The CDR3 coding sequence is TGTGCCAGCGAAAACTCTGGGGCCAACGTCCTGACTTTC. The encoded protein is CASENSGANVLTF.

The chain has TRBV5-1 and TRBJ2-7; D is uncertain. V was trimmed by 0 bases and J by 3 bases, leaving 10 bases between them. In germline, CDR1 is SGHRS, CDR2 YFSETQ. CDR3 length: 14 residues. CDR3 DNA: TGCGCCAGCAGCTTGGGGGCGGATATCTACGAGCAGTACTTC. This codes for CASSLGADIYEQYF. The whole variable domain, remainder taken from reference TRBV5-1 and TRBJ2-7, is KAGVTQTPRYLIKTRGQQVTLSCSPISGHRSVSWYQQTPGQGLQFLFEYFSETQRNKGNFPGRFSGRQFSNSRSEMNVSTLELGDSALYLCASSLGADIYEQYFGPGTRLTVT.

The V call is TRBV24-1, the J call TRBJ2-2; TRBD1 agrees at 10 bases. The ends lost 0 bases at V and 3 bases at J; junction bases unmatched: 0. The length of the CDR3 is 16 residues. The germline gives CDR1 KGHDR, CDR2 SFDVKD. The CDR3 sequence: CATSDLGQGDTGELFF. CDR3 DNA sequence: TGTGCCACCAGTGATTTGGGACAGGGGGACACCGGGGAGCTGTTTTTT.

The rearrangement uses TRBV20-1 and TRBJ2-5, with 7 bases identical to TRBD2. Germline-derived CDR1 and CDR2 are DFQATT and SNEGSKA (reference sequence). This CDR3 contains 12 residues. Germline trimming cut 3 bases from V and 3 bases from J; bases unmatched to any gene: 1. The CDR3 nucleotides are TGCAGTGCTAGGGCGGGGGAAGAGACCCAGTACTTC. Encoded protein: CSARAGEETQYF.

This clonotype was seen a few times. V is TRBV3-1 and J is TRBJ2-7; D is undetermined. The CDR3 sequence is 12 residues long. Germline loops: CDR1 LGHDT, CDR2 YNNKEL (reference sequence). Trimming removed 1 base from V and 0 bases from J, with 1 base in between. The CDR3 protein is CASSQVSYEQYF. Here the CDR3 DNA reads TGTGCCAGCAGCCAAGTCTCCTACGAGCAGTACTTC.

This chain uses TRBV6-1 with TRBJ2-5; D possibly corresponds to TRBD1 (5 bases). Trimming shortened V by 6 bases and J by 3 bases, and 23 bases separated the two germline ends. The CDR3 loop spans 17 amino acids. Germline V gives CDR1 MNHNS, CDR2 SASEGT. CDR3 protein: CASRKTPSDISEETQYF. CDR3 coding DNA: TGTGCCAGCAGGAAAACCCCCTCGGACATTTCTGAAGAGACCCAGTACTTC.